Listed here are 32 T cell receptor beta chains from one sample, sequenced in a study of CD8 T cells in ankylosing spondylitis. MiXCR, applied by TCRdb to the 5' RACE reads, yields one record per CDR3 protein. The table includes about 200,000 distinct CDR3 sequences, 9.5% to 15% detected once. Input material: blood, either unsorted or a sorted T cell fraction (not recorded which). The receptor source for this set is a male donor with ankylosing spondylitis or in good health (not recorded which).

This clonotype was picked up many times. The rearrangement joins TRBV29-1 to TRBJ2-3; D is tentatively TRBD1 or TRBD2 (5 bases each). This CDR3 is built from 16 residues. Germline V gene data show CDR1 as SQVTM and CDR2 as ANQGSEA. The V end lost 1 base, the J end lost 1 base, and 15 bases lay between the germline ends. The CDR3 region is CSVEGLGTKGTDTQYF. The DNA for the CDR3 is TGCAGCGTTGAAGGTCTAGGGACGAAGGGCACAGATACGCAGTATTTT.

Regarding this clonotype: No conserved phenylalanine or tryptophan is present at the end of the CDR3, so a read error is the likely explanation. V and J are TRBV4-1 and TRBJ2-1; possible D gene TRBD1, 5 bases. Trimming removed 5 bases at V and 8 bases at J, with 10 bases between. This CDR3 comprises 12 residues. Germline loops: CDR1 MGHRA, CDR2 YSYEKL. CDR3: CASSFREHEQFC. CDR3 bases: TGCGCCAGCAGCTTCAGGGAACATGAGCAGTTCTGC.

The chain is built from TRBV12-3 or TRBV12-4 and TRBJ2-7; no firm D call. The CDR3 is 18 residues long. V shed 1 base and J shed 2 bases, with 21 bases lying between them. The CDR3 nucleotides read TGTGCCAGCAGTTTAGAGATGGCCTCGGTCCCCAATACCTACGAGCAGTACTTC. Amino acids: CASSLEMASVPNTYEQYF.

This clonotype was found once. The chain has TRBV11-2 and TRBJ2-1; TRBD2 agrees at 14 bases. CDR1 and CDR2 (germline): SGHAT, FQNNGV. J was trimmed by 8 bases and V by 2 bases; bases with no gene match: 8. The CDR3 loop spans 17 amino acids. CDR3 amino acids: CASSLHPGTSGRDEQFF. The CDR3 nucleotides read TGTGCCAGCAGCTTACATCCCGGGACTAGCGGGAGAGATGAGCAGTTCTTC.

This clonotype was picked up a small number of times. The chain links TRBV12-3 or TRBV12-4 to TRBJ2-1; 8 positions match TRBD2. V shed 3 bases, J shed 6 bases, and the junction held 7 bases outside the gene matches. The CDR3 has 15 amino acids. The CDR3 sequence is CASSFLGGGINEQFF. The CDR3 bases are TGTGCCAGCAGTTTTCTTGGCGGGGGGATCAATGAGCAGTTCTTC.

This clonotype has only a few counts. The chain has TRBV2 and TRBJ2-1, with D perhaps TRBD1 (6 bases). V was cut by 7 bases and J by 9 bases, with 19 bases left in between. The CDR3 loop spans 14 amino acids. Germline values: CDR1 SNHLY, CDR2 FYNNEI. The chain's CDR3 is CASISPTGWGEQFF. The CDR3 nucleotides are TGTGCCAGCATTTCTCCGACAGGTTGGGGTGAGCAGTTCTTC.

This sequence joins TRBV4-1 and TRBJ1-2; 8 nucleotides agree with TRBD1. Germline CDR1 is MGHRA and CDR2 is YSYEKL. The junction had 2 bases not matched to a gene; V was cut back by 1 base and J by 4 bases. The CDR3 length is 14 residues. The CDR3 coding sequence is TGCGCCAGCAGCCAAGCAGGGGGCAGCTATGGCTACACCTTC. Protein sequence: CASSQAGGSYGYTF.

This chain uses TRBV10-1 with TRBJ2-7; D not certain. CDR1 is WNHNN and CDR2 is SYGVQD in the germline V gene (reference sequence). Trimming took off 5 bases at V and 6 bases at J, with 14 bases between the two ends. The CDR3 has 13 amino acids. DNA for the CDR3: TGCGCCAGCAGTTCCGGACCGAATACCGAGCAGTACTTC. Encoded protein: CASSSGPNTEQYF.

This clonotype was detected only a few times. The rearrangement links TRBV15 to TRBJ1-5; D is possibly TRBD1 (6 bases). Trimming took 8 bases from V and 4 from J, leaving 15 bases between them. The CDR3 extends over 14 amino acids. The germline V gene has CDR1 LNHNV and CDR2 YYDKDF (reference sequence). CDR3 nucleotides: TGTGCCACCTCCATGGACAGAGGAAATCAGCCCCAGCATTTT. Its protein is CATSMDRGNQPQHF.

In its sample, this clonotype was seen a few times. The CDR3 loop is CSARLELAVREQFF. Written as DNA, the CDR3 is TGCAGTGCTAGGCTCGAACTAGCTGTACGTGAGCAGTTCTTC. The chain couples TRBV20-1 to TRBJ2-1; D perhaps matches TRBD2 (6 bases). V was shortened by 3 bases and J by 9 bases, with 18 bases between the two germline ends. Germline loops: CDR1 DFQATT, CDR2 SNEGSKA (reference sequence). This CDR3 comprises 14 residues.

CDR3 sequence reads: CASSQELSQETQYF. CDR3 nucleotide sequence: TGTGCCAGCAGCCAAGAGCTCAGTCAAGAGACCCAGTACTTC. V and J are TRBV4-2 and TRBJ2-5; unclear D gene. Trimming stripped 0 bases from V and 2 bases from J, with 7 bases between. CDR3 length: 14 amino acids. Germline-derived CDR1 and CDR2 are LGHNA and YNFKEQ.

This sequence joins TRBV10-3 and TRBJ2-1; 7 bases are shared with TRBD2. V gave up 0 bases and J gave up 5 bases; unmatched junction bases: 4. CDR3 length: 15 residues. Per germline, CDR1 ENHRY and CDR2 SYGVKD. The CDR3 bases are TGTGCCATCAGTGAGTCGCCTAGCGGCAACAATGAGCAGTTCTTC. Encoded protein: CAISESPSGNNEQFF.

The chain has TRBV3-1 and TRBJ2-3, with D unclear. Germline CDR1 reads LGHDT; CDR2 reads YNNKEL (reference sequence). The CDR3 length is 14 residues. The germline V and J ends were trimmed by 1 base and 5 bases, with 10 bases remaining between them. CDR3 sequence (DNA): TGTGCCAGCAGCCAAGGGACCCTGGGAGATACGCAGTATTTT. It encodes CASSQGTLGDTQYF.

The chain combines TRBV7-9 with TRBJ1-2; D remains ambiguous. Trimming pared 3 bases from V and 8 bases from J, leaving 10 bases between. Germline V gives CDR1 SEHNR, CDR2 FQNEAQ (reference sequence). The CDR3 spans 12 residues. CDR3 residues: CASSFGVTGYTF. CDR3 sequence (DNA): TGTGCCAGCAGCTTCGGGGTTACGGGCTACACCTTC.

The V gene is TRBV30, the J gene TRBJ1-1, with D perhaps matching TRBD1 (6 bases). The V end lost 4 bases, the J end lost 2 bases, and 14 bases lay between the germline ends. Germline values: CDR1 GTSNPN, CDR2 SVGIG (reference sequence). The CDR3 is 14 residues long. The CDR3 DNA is TGTGCCTGGACAGGGGAACCCATCAACACTGAAGCTTTCTTT. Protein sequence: CAWTGEPINTEAFF.

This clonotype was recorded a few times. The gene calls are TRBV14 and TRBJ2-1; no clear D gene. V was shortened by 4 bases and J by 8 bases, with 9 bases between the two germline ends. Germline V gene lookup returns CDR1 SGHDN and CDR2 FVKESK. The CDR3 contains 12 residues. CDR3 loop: CASSPLRDEQFF. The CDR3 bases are TGTGCCAGCAGCCCACTTCGGGATGAGCAGTTCTTC.

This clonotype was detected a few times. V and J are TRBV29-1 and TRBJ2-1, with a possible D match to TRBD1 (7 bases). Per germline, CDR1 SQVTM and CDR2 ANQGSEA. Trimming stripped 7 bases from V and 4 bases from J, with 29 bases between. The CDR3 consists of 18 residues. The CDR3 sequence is CSAITGTDTSPPYNEQFF. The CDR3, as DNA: TGCAGCGCTATCACTGGGACAGACACTAGCCCCCCATACAATGAGCAGTTCTTC.

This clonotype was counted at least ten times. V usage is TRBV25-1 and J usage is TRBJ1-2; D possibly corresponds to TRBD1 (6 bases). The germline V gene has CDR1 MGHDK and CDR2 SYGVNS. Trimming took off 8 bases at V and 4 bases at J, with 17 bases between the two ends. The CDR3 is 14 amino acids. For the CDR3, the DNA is TGTGCCAGCCTTTCCCCGGGGGGCCTCTATGGCTACACCTTC. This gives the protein CASLSPGGLYGYTF.

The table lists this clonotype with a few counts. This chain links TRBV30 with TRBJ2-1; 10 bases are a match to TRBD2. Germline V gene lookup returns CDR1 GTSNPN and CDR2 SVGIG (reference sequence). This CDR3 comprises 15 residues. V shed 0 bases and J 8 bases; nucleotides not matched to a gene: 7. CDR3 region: CAWSVQAGGPYEQFF. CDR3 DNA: TGTGCCTGGAGTGTACAAGCGGGAGGGCCTTATGAGCAGTTCTTC.

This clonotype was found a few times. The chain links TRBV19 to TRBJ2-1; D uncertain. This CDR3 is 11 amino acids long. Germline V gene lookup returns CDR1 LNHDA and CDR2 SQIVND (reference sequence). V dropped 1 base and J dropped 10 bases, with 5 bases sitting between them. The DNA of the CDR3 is TGTGCCAGTAGTATAGGTGGAGAGCAGTTCTTC. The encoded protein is CASSIGGEQFF.

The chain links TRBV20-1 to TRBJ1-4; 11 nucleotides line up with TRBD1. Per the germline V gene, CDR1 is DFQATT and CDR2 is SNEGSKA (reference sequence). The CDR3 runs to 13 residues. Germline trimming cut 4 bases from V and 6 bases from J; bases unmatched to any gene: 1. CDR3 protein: CSATDRGHEKLFF. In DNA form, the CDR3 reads TGCAGTGCTACGGACAGGGGGCATGAAAAACTGTTTTTT.

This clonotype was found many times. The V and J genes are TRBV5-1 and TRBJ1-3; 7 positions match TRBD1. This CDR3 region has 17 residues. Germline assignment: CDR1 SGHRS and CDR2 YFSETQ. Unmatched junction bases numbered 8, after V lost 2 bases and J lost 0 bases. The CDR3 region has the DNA TGCGCCAGCAGCTTCTATGACAGGGACATCTCTGGAAACACCATATATTTT. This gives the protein CASSFYDRDISGNTIYF.

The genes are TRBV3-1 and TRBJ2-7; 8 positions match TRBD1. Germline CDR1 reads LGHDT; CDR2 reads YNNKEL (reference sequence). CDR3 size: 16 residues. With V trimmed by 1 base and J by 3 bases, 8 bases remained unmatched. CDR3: CASSQGTGRPNYEQYF. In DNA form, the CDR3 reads TGTGCCAGCAGCCAAGGGACAGGGAGGCCCAACTACGAGCAGTACTTC.

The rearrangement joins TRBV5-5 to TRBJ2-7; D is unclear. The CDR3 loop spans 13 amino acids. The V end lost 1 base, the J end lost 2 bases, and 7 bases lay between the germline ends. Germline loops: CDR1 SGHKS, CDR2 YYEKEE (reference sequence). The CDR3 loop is CASSLLSAYEQYF. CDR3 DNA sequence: TGTGCCAGCAGCTTGCTGTCAGCCTACGAGCAGTACTTC.

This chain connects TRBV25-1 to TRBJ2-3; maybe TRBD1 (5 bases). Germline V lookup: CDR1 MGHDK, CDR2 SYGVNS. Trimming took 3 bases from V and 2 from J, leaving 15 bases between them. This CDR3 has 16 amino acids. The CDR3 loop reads CASSDPQGEITDTQYF. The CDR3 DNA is TGTGCCAGCAGTGATCCGCAAGGGGAAATCACAGATACGCAGTATTTT. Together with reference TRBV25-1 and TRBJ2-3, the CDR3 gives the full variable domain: EADIYQTPRYLVIGTGKKITLECSQTMGHDKMYWYQQDPGMELHLIHYSYGVNSTEKGDLSSESTVSRIRTEHFPLTLESARPSHTSQYLCASSDPQGEITDTQYFGPGTRLTVL.

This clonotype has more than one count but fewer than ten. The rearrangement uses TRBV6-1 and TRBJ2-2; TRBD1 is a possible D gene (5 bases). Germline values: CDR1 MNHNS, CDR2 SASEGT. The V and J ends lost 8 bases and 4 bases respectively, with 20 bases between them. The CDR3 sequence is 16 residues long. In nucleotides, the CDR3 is TGTGCCAGCCTTCCGGCAGGGAAAAGGACCACCGGGGAGCTGTTTTTT. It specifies CASLPAGKRTTGELFF.

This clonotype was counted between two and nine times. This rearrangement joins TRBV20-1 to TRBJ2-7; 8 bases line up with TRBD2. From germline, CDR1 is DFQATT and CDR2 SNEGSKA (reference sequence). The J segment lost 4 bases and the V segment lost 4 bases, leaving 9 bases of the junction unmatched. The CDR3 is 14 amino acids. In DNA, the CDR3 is TGCAGTGCTACTGCCACTAGCGGAGTTTACGAGCAGTACTTC. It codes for CSATATSGVYEQYF.

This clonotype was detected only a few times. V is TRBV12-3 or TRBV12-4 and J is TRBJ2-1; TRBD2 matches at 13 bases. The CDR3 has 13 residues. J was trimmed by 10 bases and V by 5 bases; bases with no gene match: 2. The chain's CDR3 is CASSPGLAGEQFF. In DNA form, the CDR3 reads TGTGCCAGCAGTCCGGGACTAGCGGGAGAGCAGTTCTTC.

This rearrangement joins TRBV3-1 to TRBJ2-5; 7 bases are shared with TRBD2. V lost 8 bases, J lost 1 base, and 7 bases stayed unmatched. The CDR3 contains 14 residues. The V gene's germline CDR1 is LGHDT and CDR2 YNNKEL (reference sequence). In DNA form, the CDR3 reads TGTGCCAGCGACGTGAGCGGGACCCAAGAGACCCAGTACTTC. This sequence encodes CASDVSGTQETQYF.

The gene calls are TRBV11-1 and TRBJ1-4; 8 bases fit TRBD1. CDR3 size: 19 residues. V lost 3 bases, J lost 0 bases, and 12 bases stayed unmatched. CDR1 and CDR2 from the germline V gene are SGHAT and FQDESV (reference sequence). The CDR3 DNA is TGTGCCAGCAGCTTTCTTCCCGGACAGGGACCTACAACTAATGAAAAACTGTTTTTT. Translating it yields CASSFLPGQGPTTNEKLFF.

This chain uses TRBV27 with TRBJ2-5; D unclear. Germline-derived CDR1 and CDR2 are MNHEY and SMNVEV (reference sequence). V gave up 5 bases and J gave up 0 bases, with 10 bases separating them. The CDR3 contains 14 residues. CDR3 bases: TGTGCCAGCAGTCCGCCAGACTACCAAGAGACCCAGTACTTC. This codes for CASSPPDYQETQYF.

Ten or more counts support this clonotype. CDR3 DNA: TGTGCCAGCAGTCTAATGGGGGGACTAGCGGGAGGAGACAATGAGCAGTTCTTC. Its translation is CASSLMGGLAGGDNEQFF. The V gene is TRBV27, the J gene TRBJ2-1; 15 bases agree with TRBD2. The junction had 10 bases not matched to a gene; V was cut back by 5 bases and J by 5 bases. Germline CDR1 reads MNHEY; CDR2 reads SMNVEV (reference sequence). This CDR3 is 18 amino acids long.